This T cell receptor beta chain stems from a study of shared clonotypes between healthy human individuals. Clones were sequenced by immunoSEQ multiplex PCR, and TCRdb holds only the in-frame ones, with some missing. The profile shows about 1,900,000 clones, roughly 94% of them singletons. With V trimmed by 1 base and J by 4 bases, 13 bases remained unmatched. The CDR3 covers 18 residues. Germline CDR1 is LGHNA and CDR2 is YSLEER. Naive CD8 cells were CD45RO-negative, positively selected for CCR7, excluding terminally differentiated effector memory CD45RA+ cells. V is TRBV4-3 and J is TRBJ2-3, with TRBD2 matching over 8 bases. The material sequenced was naive CD8+ T cells sorted from blood. This TCR derives from a man between 18 and 35 years old in good health. The CDR3 nucleotides read TGCGCCAGCAGCCAAGGATCCTCGGCGGGAGGATGGGCAGATACGCAGTATTTT. Protein sequence: CASSQGSSAGGWADTQYF.